This T cell receptor (beta chain) was retrieved from a study of cytomegalovirus exposure and HLA in healthy donors. Study-level points and caveats: It emerged from a later analysis that several of the most significant clusters appeared to be linked to common viral pathogens. V- and J-gene trimming of TCR beta was linked (in a later analysis) to a missense DCLRE1C variant.

PCR was performed using 60 Vbeta and 13 Jbeta primers. Assay: immunoSEQ multiplex PCR; the TCRdb copy retains only in-frame clones and omits some. The sample gives roughly 150,000 clones, roughly 84% of which show up once; about 1% is in the top ten. Unrecorded immune exposures were likely, despite nominal health at sampling. Looked up from germline, CDR1 is MNHNS and CDR2 is SASEGT. V lost 6 bases and J lost 0, with 10 bases in between. This CDR3 has 14 amino acids. As regards this clone: Its specificity is not known.

The sequenced sample was PBMCs. The sequence came from a young man in good health and CMV-seronegative. This chain connects TRBV6-1 to TRBJ2-3, with D perhaps TRBD2 (5 bases). CDR3 bases: TGTGCCAGCAGGGACTTCATTAGCACAGATACGCAGTATTTT. This encodes CASRDFISTDTQYF.